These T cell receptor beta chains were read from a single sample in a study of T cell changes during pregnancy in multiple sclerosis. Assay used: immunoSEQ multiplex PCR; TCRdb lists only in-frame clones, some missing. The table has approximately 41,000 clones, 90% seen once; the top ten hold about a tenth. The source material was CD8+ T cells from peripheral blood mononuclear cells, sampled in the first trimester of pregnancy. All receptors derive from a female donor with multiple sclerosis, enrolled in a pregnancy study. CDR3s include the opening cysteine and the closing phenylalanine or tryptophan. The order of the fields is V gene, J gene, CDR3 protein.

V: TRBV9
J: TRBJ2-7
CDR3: CASSARAGTRYEQYF

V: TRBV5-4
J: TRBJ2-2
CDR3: CASRREREGGELFF

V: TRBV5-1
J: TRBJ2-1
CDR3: CASSWKAGVAVLEQFF

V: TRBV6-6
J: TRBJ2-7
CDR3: CASSYSGTSAYEQYF

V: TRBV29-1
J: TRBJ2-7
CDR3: CSVAPGSYEQYF

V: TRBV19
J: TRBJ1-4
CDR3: CASSTSWGEENEKLFF

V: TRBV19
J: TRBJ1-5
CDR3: CASSIPRGNQPQHF

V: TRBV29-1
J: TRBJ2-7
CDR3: CSVDGGTSGYEQYF

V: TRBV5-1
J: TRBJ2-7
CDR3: CASRGTGGSYEQYF

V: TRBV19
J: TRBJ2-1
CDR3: CASSIHGGSMNEQFF

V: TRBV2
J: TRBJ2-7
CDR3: CASSDRSREVSYEQYF

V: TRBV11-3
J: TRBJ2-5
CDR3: CASSPRTGLGSEETQYF

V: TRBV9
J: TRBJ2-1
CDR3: CASSVGTAYNEQFF

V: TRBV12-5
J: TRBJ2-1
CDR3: CASGFRRTEYNEQFF

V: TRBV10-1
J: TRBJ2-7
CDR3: CASSDPGTSGTYEQYF

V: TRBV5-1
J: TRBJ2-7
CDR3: CASSSTGAGYEQYF

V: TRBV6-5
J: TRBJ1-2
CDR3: CASSYSGQGLDGYTF

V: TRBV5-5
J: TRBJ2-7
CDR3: CASSLGRDRDYEQYF

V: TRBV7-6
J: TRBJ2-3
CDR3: CASSLRLAGARDTQYF

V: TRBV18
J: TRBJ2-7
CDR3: CASSPARGYDEQYF

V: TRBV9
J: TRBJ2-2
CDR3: CASSGLGGELFF

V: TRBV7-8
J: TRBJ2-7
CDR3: CASSPPNRVLEQYF

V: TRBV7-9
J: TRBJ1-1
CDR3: CASSPLGGLNTEAFF

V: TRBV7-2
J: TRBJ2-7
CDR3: CASSLSGDKAYEQYF

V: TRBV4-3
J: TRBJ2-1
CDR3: CASSQDGLAGGLEQFF

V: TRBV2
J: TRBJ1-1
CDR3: CASNAATRMNTEAFF

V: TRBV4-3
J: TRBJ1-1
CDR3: CASSQDSMNTEAFF